The 12 T cell receptor beta chains below come from one sample, sequenced in a study of CD8 T cells in ankylosing spondylitis. TCRdb reanalysed the 5' RACE reads using MiXCR and keeps one entry per CDR3 protein. This sample has about 220,000 distinct CDR3 sequences, with about 7% found just once. Study-wide points: Roughly eight highly homologous variants made up a TCR beta motif that seemed to typify ankylosing spondylitis blood.

For these receptors, no antigen is known. The sample comprised blood, either unsorted or a sorted T cell fraction (not recorded which). The receptor set was obtained from a male donor with ankylosing spondylitis.

The rearrangement links TRBV29-1 to TRBJ2-2; 8 bases agree with TRBD2. The CDR3 totals 13 residues. Trimming removed 5 bases from V and 6 bases from J; junction bases left unmatched: 5. Per the germline V gene, CDR1 is SQVTM and CDR2 is ANQGSEA. The CDR3 nucleotides read TGCAGCGTTCCAGCGGGAGAATCCGGGGAGCTGTTTTTT. Its protein product is CSVPAGESGELFF.

J is TRBJ1-5 and V is TRBV4-1; no clear D. The CDR3 length is 15 residues. V lost 4 bases to trimming and J lost 3 bases, with 13 bases between them. Germline assignment: CDR1 MGHRA and CDR2 YSYEKL. The CDR3 is CASSPRSGPNQPQHF. The CDR3 region has the DNA TGCGCCAGCAGCCCCCGGAGTGGGCCCAATCAGCCCCAGCATTTT.

The table lists this clonotype with a few counts. The V gene is TRBV4-3, the J gene TRBJ2-5; D possibly matches TRBD1 or TRBD2 (6 bases each). The germline V gene encodes CDR1 LGHNA and CDR2 YSLEER. The CDR3 runs 16 residues. Trimming took off 4 bases at V and 5 bases at J, with 20 bases between the two ends. The CDR3 DNA sequence: TGCGCCAGCAGCCTCGGGGGCCTCCTCTTTGGGGAGACCCAGTACTTC. Its translation: CASSLGGLLFGETQYF.

This clonotype was recorded at least ten times. This chain uses TRBV9 with TRBJ2-7; D may match TRBD1 or TRBD2 (5 bases each). V was shortened by 0 bases and J by 0 bases, with 10 bases between the two germline ends. The CDR3 runs to 15 residues. CDR1 SGDLS and CDR2 YYNGEE come from the germline V gene. Here the CDR3 DNA reads TGTGCCAGCAGCGTAGAAGGGACCGTCTCCTACGAGCAGTACTTC. Protein: CASSVEGTVSYEQYF. Drawing the rest from reference TRBV9 and TRBJ2-7, the complete variable domain is DSGVTQTPKHLITATGQRVTLRCSPRSGDLSVYWYQQSLDQGLQFLIQYYNGEERAKGNILERFSAQQFPDLHSELNLSSLELGDSALYFCASSVEGTVSYEQYFGPGTRLTVT.

Within the sample, this clonotype is medium-sized (0.01 to 0.1%). This sequence joins TRBV20-1 and TRBJ2-5; 10 positions match TRBD2. This CDR3 is built from 15 residues. J gave up 4 bases and V 3 bases, and 8 bases lay outside the gene matches. Per the germline V gene, CDR1 is DFQATT and CDR2 is SNEGSKA (reference sequence). CDR3 bases: TGCAGTGCTAGGCCCCTAGCGGGAGAAAGAGAGACCCAGTACTTC. This gives the protein CSARPLAGERETQYF.

This clonotype was detected a few times. V gene TRBV7-9 combines with J gene TRBJ2-1; 8 bases line up with TRBD1. The V gene's germline CDR1 is SEHNR and CDR2 FQNEAQ (reference sequence). The V segment lost 5 bases and the J segment 5 bases; nucleotides outside the gene matches: 8. The CDR3 has 15 amino acids. The CDR3 protein is CASSRRGPIDNEQFF. Written as DNA, the CDR3 is TGTGCCAGCAGCCGCAGGGGGCCTATTGACAATGAGCAGTTCTTC.

This clonotype was found many times. The chain joins TRBV4-2 to TRBJ2-7; TRBD2 agrees at 7 bases. CDR1 and CDR2 from the germline V gene are LGHNA and YNFKEQ. The CDR3 consists of 16 residues. With V trimmed by 5 bases and J by 1 base, 11 bases remained unmatched. CDR3 in amino acids: CASSWGGMEVSYEQYF. CDR3 nucleotides: TGTGCCAGCAGCTGGGGGGGGATGGAGGTTTCCTACGAGCAGTACTTC.

The chain uses TRBV7-2 and TRBJ2-5; 9 nucleotides match TRBD2. J lost 9 bases, V lost 6 bases, and 8 bases had no gene match. Germline V gene data show CDR1 as SGHTA and CDR2 as FQGNSA. The CDR3 spans 13 residues. The CDR3 nucleotides read TGTGCCAGCAGTAGCGGGGGATCCGGGGCCCAGTACTTC. It encodes CASSSGGSGAQYF.

In this sample, this clonotype turned up many times. The chain is built from TRBV4-2 and TRBJ2-3; D is unresolved. V lost 1 base and J lost 2, with 10 bases in between. Germline-derived CDR1 and CDR2 are LGHNA and YNFKEQ. The CDR3 extends over 15 amino acids. CDR3 protein: CASSQVALSTDTQYF. DNA of the CDR3: TGTGCCAGCAGCCAAGTAGCACTCTCCACAGATACGCAGTATTTT.

This clonotype was counted a single time. This clone may be a read error of a much larger clone one base away. The chain combines TRBV7-8 with TRBJ2-5; D is uncertain. Per the germline V gene, CDR1 is SGHVS and CDR2 is FQNEAQ. This CDR3 comprises 15 residues. V was pared by 5 bases and J by 1 base, with 14 bases between. The CDR3 here is CASSPTLLPQETQYF. The CDR3 DNA follows: TGTGCCAGCAGCCCTACCTTGCTACCCCAAGAGACCCAGTACTTC.

This clonotype occurred many times. This chain uses TRBV20-1 with TRBJ2-1; TRBD2 agrees at 10 bases. The CDR3 contains 14 residues. V trimming: 5 bases; J trimming: 8 bases; junction bases outside the gene matches: 9. Germline lookup yields CDR1 DFQATT and CDR2 SNEGSKA (reference sequence). The CDR3 DNA sequence: TGCAGTGCTCGTCCTAGCGGGAGTGAGGATGAGCAGTTCTTC. Translation gives CSARPSGSEDEQFF.

This clonotype has a count of ten or more. V gene TRBV20-1 combines with J gene TRBJ2-4, with TRBD1 identical over 9 bases. Germline assignment: CDR1 DFQATT and CDR2 SNEGSKA (reference sequence). The trim removed 4 bases at V and 0 bases at J, leaving 4 bases unmatched. This CDR3 spans 15 amino acids. CDR3 amino acids: CSAKPGQGAKNIQYF. In nucleotides, the CDR3 is TGCAGTGCTAAACCGGGACAGGGAGCCAAAAACATTCAGTACTTC.